The sequence of this T cell receptor beta chain was determined in a study of cytomegalovirus exposure and HLA in healthy donors. Study as a whole: A prior analysis found around 110 million unique TCR beta sequences from approximately 200 million T cells.

Study-wide points: An analysis that was carried out later associated 16,000 or so TCR beta sequences with HLA alleles at 0.05 false discovery rate. The study had only CMV serostatus as immune exposure information. When the data were analyzed later, several of the most significant clusters appeared to be linked to common viral pathogens.

Looked up from germline, CDR1 is SGHNT and CDR2 is YYREEE (reference sequence). The CDR3 loop spans 15 amino acids. Trimming cost V 4 bases and J 9 bases; bases outside gene matches: 10. The PCR employed 60 Vbeta primers together with 13 Jbeta primers. TCRdb's table, derived via immunoSEQ multiplex PCR, lists solely in-frame clones and lacks some. The data show about 180,000 clones, with around 77% seen just once and 2.4% held by the top ten. This clone was seen more than once but under ten times. Its antigen is unidentified. The receptor was isolated from a man between 60 and 75 years old in good health and CMV-seronegative. Sequenced material: PBMCs. The V call is TRBV5-4, the J call TRBJ2-1; 10 nucleotides match TRBD1. CDR3 sequence: CASSLTGTGAPEQFF. Here the CDR3 DNA reads TGTGCCAGCAGCCTAACCGGGACAGGGGCACCTGAGCAGTTCTTC.